This passage covers 9 T cell receptor beta chains from one sample sequenced in a study of T cell repertoires in cytomegalovirus infection (dated by TCRdb to the late 2010s). No antigen has been assigned to these receptors. Sequencing used an Illumina HiSeq 1500. TCRdb trimmed the raw reads at Q25, called clones with MiXCR and kept productive beta chains. CDR3 protein duplicates are merged, each entry listing the most common genes and DNA. The sample table contains approximately 350,000 distinct CDR3 sequences; only one count was recorded for about 34% of them. The ten largest clones represent roughly 14% of the sample. The treatment or condition label, as the study defines it: in vitro stimulation with specific CMV peptide epitopes to enrich CMV-specific T cells. The material was cultured PBMCs, obtained from culture after CMV antigen stimulation. The receptors were gathered from a human donor in good health (CMV status not recorded). Some clones in this sample may be carry-over from other donors' samples.

The rearrangement links TRBV12-3 or TRBV12-4 to TRBJ2-6; D not certain. V was trimmed by 3 bases and J by 0 bases, leaving 9 bases between them. The length of the CDR3 is 16 residues. For the CDR3, the DNA is TGTGCCAGCAGTTTCCACCTCAGCTCTGGGGCCAACGTCCTGACTTTC. Its protein product is CASSFHLSSGANVLTF.

The table lists this clonotype with a few counts. The CDR3 loop is CASSLDYRQETQYF. CDR3 DNA: TGTGCCAGCAGCTTAGACTACCGCCAAGAGACCCAGTACTTC. This sequence joins TRBV7-2 and TRBJ2-5; D not certain. Germline values: CDR1 SGHTA, CDR2 FQGNSA. The CDR3 runs 14 residues. V lost 1 base and J 1 base, leaving 7 bases between the germline ends.

This clonotype was seen only a few times. The rearrangement uses TRBV2 and TRBJ2-3; TRBD2 matches at 7 bases. The CDR3 runs to 14 residues. The V segment lost 7 bases and the J segment 3 bases; nucleotides outside the gene matches: 7. CDR1 is SNHLY and CDR2 is FYNNEI in the germline V gene. The CDR3 loop reads CASTSLAMTDTQYF. The DNA for the CDR3 is TGTGCCAGCACCTCACTAGCGATGACAGATACGCAGTATTTT.

Only a few counts were recorded for this clonotype. The chain links TRBV15 to TRBJ2-7; no clear D. CDR3 length equals 14 residues. The germline CDR1 and CDR2 sequences are LNHNV and YYDKDF (reference sequence). The germline V and J ends were trimmed by 0 bases and 4 bases, with 10 bases remaining between them. The CDR3 loop is CATSREVGKYEQYF. As DNA, the CDR3 is TGTGCCACCAGCAGAGAGGTGGGCAAATACGAGCAGTACTTC.

This clonotype has more than one count but fewer than ten. The rearrangement uses TRBV7-8 and TRBJ2-7; D gene ambiguous. V was shortened by 2 bases and J by 1 base, with 6 bases between the two germline ends. The CDR3 runs to 13 residues. The V gene's germline CDR1 is SGHVS and CDR2 FQNEAQ. The CDR3, as DNA: TGTGCCAGCAGCTTATTGGGGTCCTACGAGCAGTACTTC. Protein: CASSLLGSYEQYF.

This clonotype was observed a few times. The rearrangement joins TRBV7-6 to TRBJ1-3; possibly TRBD1 for D (6 bases). V was trimmed by 4 bases and J by 4 bases, leaving 17 bases between them. The CDR3 is made up of 16 amino acids. Germline CDR1 reads SGHVS; CDR2 reads FNYEAQ. Here the CDR3 reads CASSSDLQGSGNTIYF. The CDR3 DNA reads TGTGCCAGCAGCTCAGACCTACAGGGATCCGGAAACACCATATATTTT.

The sample holds many counts of this clonotype. The chain couples TRBV6-1 to TRBJ1-1; D gene uncertain. Germline V gene data show CDR1 as MNHNS and CDR2 as SASEGT. The CDR3 has 14 amino acids. Trimming pared 5 bases from V and 4 bases from J, leaving 14 bases between. The CDR3 reads CASSFGRWPTEAFF. CDR3 nucleotide sequence: TGTGCCAGCAGTTTTGGCAGGTGGCCCACTGAAGCTTTCTTT.

V is TRBV30 and J is TRBJ1-6; weak D call: TRBD1 (6 bases). V shed 2 bases and J shed 11 bases, with 13 bases lying between them. The CDR3 is made up of 13 amino acids. The germline V gene encodes CDR1 GTSNPN and CDR2 SVGIG (reference sequence). The CDR3, as DNA: TGTGCCTGGAGTCCGGACAGCCTCACACCCCTCCACTTT. Its protein is CAWSPDSLTPLHF. The whole variable domain, remainder taken from reference TRBV30 and TRBJ1-6, is SQTIHQWPATLVQPVGSPLSLECTVEGTSNPNLYWYRQAAGRGLQLLFYSVGIGQISSEVPQNLSASRPQDRQFILSSKKLLLSDSGFYLCAWSPDSLTPLHFGNGTRLTVT.

There are a few counts of this clonotype. The DNA for the CDR3 is TGTGCCAGCAGTGATGGGCTTTACTATGGCTACACCTTC. Amino acid sequence: CASSDGLYYGYTF. This chain links TRBV2 with TRBJ1-2; D uncertain. Trimming pared 3 bases from V and 3 bases from J, leaving 8 bases between. In germline, CDR1 is SNHLY, CDR2 FYNNEI. This CDR3 has 13 amino acids.